This paragraph reports one TCR beta chain. The target antigen is unknown. Clones were read by immunoSEQ multiplex PCR, and TCRdb kept only the in-frame ones, dropping some. The table has about 95,000 clones, approximately 87% seen once. V gave up 6 bases and J gave up 5 bases, with 17 bases separating them. Germline assignment: CDR1 SQVTM and CDR2 ANQGSEA. The CDR3 covers 14 residues. The data were taken from a study of glioma-infiltrating T cells after dendritic cell vaccination. About the study: At biweekly intervals, patients got three intradermal dendritic cell vaccine injections.

Broader study findings: Only a small number of patients had complete blood and tumor samples.

This chain uses TRBV29-1 with TRBJ2-4; D uncertain. The receptor was isolated from a human donor with glioblastoma. Sequenced here: blood, sampled before dendritic cell vaccination. This CDR3 reads CSVRLRRSENIQYF. Here the CDR3 DNA reads TGCAGCGTCCGCTTGCGGAGAAGCGAAAACATTCAGTACTTC. Full variable domain (outside the CDR3, taken from reference TRBV29-1 and TRBJ2-4): SAVISQKPSRDICQRGTSLTIQCQVDSQVTMMFWYRQQPGQSLTLIATANQGSEATYESGFVIDKFPISRPNLTFSTLTVSNMSPEDSSIYLCSVRLRRSENIQYFGAGTRLSVL.